The 30 T cell receptor beta chains below come from one sample, sequenced in a study of T cells in Graves' hyperthyroidism and ophthalmopathy. TCR beta CDR3 regions were amplified from RNA transcripts. Researchers ran a first-round RT-PCR on the TCR CDR3 using the HTBI primer set. TCRdb re-called the multiplex PCR reads with MiXCR, one entry per CDR3 protein. The sample has roughly 350,000 distinct CDR3 sequences, approximately 15% seen once. Material for sequencing was blood. These receptors originate from a woman aged 30 to 39 with Graves' ophthalmopathy.

Many counts were recorded for this clonotype. The chain has TRBV7-2 and TRBJ2-5, with D possibly being TRBD2 (6 bases). The CDR3 length is 15 residues. Germline assignment: CDR1 SGHTA and CDR2 FQGNSA. Trimming took 5 bases from V and 5 from J, leaving 18 bases between them. CDR3 sequence (DNA): TGTGCCAGCAGCCCCCCTGAGACTAGAGGGGAGACCCAGTACTTC. Translating it yields CASSPPETRGETQYF.

This clonotype was observed a handful of times. The chain couples TRBV27 to TRBJ1-1; D unclear. The germline V gene has CDR1 MNHEY and CDR2 SMNVEV (reference sequence). Trimming shortened V by 1 base and J by 3 bases, and 15 bases separated the two germline ends. CDR3 length: 16 residues. CDR3 region: CASSLFLGGMDTEAFF. The CDR3 region has the DNA TGTGCCAGCAGTTTATTTCTGGGCGGAATGGACACTGAAGCTTTCTTT.

This clonotype was observed at least ten times. This chain connects TRBV7-3 to TRBJ2-3; 10 bases are shared with TRBD1. After removal of 1 base from V and 6 bases from J, the junction contained 4 bases not matched to a gene. This CDR3 contains 15 residues. Germline V gives CDR1 SGHTA, CDR2 FQGTGA. The CDR3, as DNA: TGTGCCAGCAGCTTAATTGGGACAGGGGCGGATACGCAGTATTTT. Translated: CASSLIGTGADTQYF.

This clonotype was detected many times. The rearrangement links TRBV7-3 to TRBJ2-1; no clear D. Looked up from germline, CDR1 is SGHTA and CDR2 is FQGTGA. This CDR3 has 14 amino acids. Between the trimmed V and J ends, which lost 0 bases and 0 bases, there was a span of 3 bases. CDR3 sequence reads: CASSLTSSYNEQFF. As DNA, the CDR3 is TGTGCCAGCAGCTTAACTAGCTCCTACAATGAGCAGTTCTTC.

In the case of this clonotype: This may come from a read error, since a much larger clone is one base off. This sequence joins TRBV29-1 and TRBJ2-2; 8 bases match TRBD1. CDR1 and CDR2 (germline): SQVTM, ANQGSEA. V lost 8 bases to trimming and J lost 3 bases; unmatched junction nucleotides: 2. The CDR3 extends over 12 amino acids. This CDR3 is CSTQGDTGELFF. CDR3 sequence (DNA): TGCAGCACACAGGGGGACACCGGGGAGCTGTTTTTT.

This clonotype occurred many times. The J gene is TRBJ2-7, the V gene TRBV18, with D possibly being TRBD1 (6 bases). CDR1 and CDR2 from the germline V gene are KGHSH and LQKENI. V was clipped by 0 bases and J by 2 bases, with 11 bases between them. The CDR3 loop spans 15 amino acids. The chain's CDR3 is CASSPPGTTTYEQYF. CDR3 in DNA: TGTGCCAGCTCACCACCCGGGACAACGACCTACGAGCAGTACTTC.

This clonotype has ten or more counts. CDR3 sequence: CASSLRLAGDNEQFF. CDR3 DNA: TGTGCCAGCAGCTTACGTCTAGCGGGGGACAATGAGCAGTTCTTC. The gene calls are TRBV11-1 and TRBJ2-1, with 10 bases fitting TRBD2. CDR3 length equals 15 residues. The V gene's germline CDR1 is SGHAT and CDR2 FQDESV (reference sequence). V lost 2 bases to trimming and J lost 5 bases; unmatched junction nucleotides: 3.

The chain couples TRBV7-8 to TRBJ2-5; TRBD2 agrees at 10 bases. The J segment lost 2 bases and the V segment lost 0 bases, leaving 3 bases of the junction unmatched. The CDR3 runs to 16 residues. CDR1 and CDR2 (germline): SGHVS, FQNEAQ. CDR3 in amino acids: CASSLASGGAQETQYF. The CDR3 bases are TGTGCCAGCAGCTTAGCCAGCGGGGGGGCTCAAGAGACCCAGTACTTC.

This clonotype was picked up a small number of times. The V and J genes are TRBV19 and TRBJ1-5, with 10 bases identical to TRBD1. The V gene's germline CDR1 is LNHDA and CDR2 SQIVND (reference sequence). The CDR3 runs 16 residues. The V and J ends lost 3 bases and 1 base, in that order; junction bases with no gene match: 3. The CDR3 is CASSIAGQGSNQPQHF. The CDR3 region has the DNA TGTGCCAGTAGTATTGCGGGACAGGGGAGCAATCAGCCCCAGCATTTT.

This clonotype showed up just once. This chain links TRBV5-4 with TRBJ2-5; D gene ambiguous. Trimming pared 0 bases from V and 3 bases from J, leaving 18 bases between. The germline gives CDR1 SGHNT, CDR2 YYREEE (reference sequence). The CDR3 extends over 17 amino acids. The CDR3 nucleotides read TGTGCCAGCAGCTTGGATTTGGTGGGCAGTTCCAAAGAGACCCAGTACTTC. Translating gives CASSLDLVGSSKETQYF.

This clonotype was found many times. The chain links TRBV4-1 to TRBJ2-1, with D unresolved. The CDR3 consists of 16 residues. Germline CDR1 reads MGHRA; CDR2 reads YSYEKL. V was cut by 6 bases and J by 0 bases, with 15 bases left in between. The DNA of the CDR3 is TGCGCCAGCAGTCGTTATGGGGTGAGCTCCTACAATGAGCAGTTCTTC. This codes for CASSRYGVSSYNEQFF.

This clonotype was counted only a few times. The genes are TRBV6-4 and TRBJ1-1, with 8 bases that match TRBD1. Looked up from germline, CDR1 is MRHNA and CDR2 is SNTAGT. The CDR3 consists of 14 residues. Trimming cost V 6 bases and J 4 bases; bases outside gene matches: 7. CDR3 sequence reads: CASSRDRSGTEAFF. The CDR3, as DNA: TGTGCCAGCAGCAGGGACAGGAGTGGCACTGAAGCTTTCTTT.

This clonotype was counted a few times. The V gene is TRBV5-6, the J gene TRBJ2-7, with D perhaps TRBD1 (6 bases). The CDR3 totals 14 residues. V lost 4 bases, J lost 3 bases, and 14 bases lay in between. Germline assignment: CDR1 SGHDT and CDR2 YYEEEE. Written as DNA, the CDR3 is TGTGCCAGCAGCAGCAGGGGTTATTTCTACGAGCAGTACTTC. Translating it yields CASSSRGYFYEQYF.

Many counts were recorded for this clonotype. The chain is built from TRBV28 and TRBJ2-7; weak D call: TRBD1 (5 bases). The CDR3 length is 13 residues. Germline V gives CDR1 MDHEN, CDR2 SYDVKM. V was pared by 2 bases and J by 6 bases, with 11 bases between. CDR3 nucleotide sequence: TGTGCCAGCAGTTTAGTTCAGGGAACCGAGCAGTACTTC. This codes for CASSLVQGTEQYF.

In its sample, this clonotype was seen many times. CDR3 sequence: CASSLLGNTGELFF. The DNA for the CDR3 is TGTGCCAGCAGCTTGTTAGGGAACACCGGGGAGCTGTTTTTT. The V call is TRBV5-8, the J call TRBJ2-2; D gene ambiguous. Germline V gene lookup returns CDR1 SGHTS and CDR2 YDEGEE. CDR3 length equals 14 residues. Trimming pared 1 base from V and 1 base from J, leaving 5 bases between.

The table lists this clonotype with many counts. This CDR3 is CASSNVQRGHEQYF. The CDR3 DNA is TGTGCCAGCAGCAACGTGCAGAGGGGGCACGAGCAGTACTTC. This sequence joins TRBV28 and TRBJ2-7; 7 nucleotides line up with TRBD1. This CDR3 region has 14 residues. J lost 5 bases, V lost 6 bases, and 10 bases had no gene match. Germline assignment: CDR1 MDHEN and CDR2 SYDVKM.

The rearrangement uses TRBV6-5 and TRBJ1-1, with 7 bases lining up with TRBD1. The CDR3 loop spans 16 amino acids. The germline V gene encodes CDR1 MNHEY and CDR2 SVGAGI. The trim removed 2 bases at V and 6 bases at J, leaving 12 bases unmatched. The CDR3 DNA reads as TGTGCCAGCAGTTACAATAATAGAGGGGGCTACGCTGAAGCTTTCTTT. As protein: CASSYNNRGGYAEAFF.

At least ten counts were recorded for this clonotype. The chain carries TRBV28 and TRBJ2-2; D is unclear. Germline CDR1 MDHEN, CDR2 SYDVKM. This CDR3 has 13 residues. Trimming pared 10 bases from V and 1 base from J, leaving 10 bases between. Here the CDR3 reads CATIRRNTGELFF. DNA for the CDR3: TGTGCCACCATTCGGAGGAACACCGGGGAGCTGTTTTTT.

This clonotype appeared many times. The chain carries TRBV30 and TRBJ1-5, with D perhaps TRBD1 (5 bases). V was clipped by 2 bases and J by 8 bases, with 10 bases between them. The CDR3 spans 12 residues. Germline V gene data show CDR1 as GTSNPN and CDR2 as SVGIG (reference sequence). The CDR3 spells CAWSPRGEPQHF. The CDR3, as DNA: TGTGCCTGGAGTCCCCGAGGGGAGCCCCAGCATTTT.

In regard to this clonotype: The germline gene is not matched at one end of the junction; a read error may be the cause. The chain uses TRBV5-4 and TRBJ2-3; D unresolved. The CDR3 has 12 residues. Germline V CDR1 and CDR2: SGHNT, YYREEE (reference sequence). The CDR3 sequence: CTSSFVRDTQYF. CDR3 sequence (DNA): TGTACCAGCAGCTTCGTACGCGATACGCAGTATTTT.

The table lists this clonotype with many counts. The chain carries TRBV7-9 and TRBJ2-7, with D uncertain. CDR1 and CDR2 (germline): SEHNR, FQNEAQ (reference sequence). The length of the CDR3 is 14 residues. The ends were cut back, 5 bases at V and 2 bases at J, with 13 bases in the middle. The CDR3 sequence is CASSPSGRAYEQYF. The CDR3 bases are TGTGCCAGCAGCCCATCCGGCAGAGCCTACGAGCAGTACTTC.

This clonotype was picked up many times. This chain joins TRBV27 and TRBJ2-6, with 10 bases matching TRBD2. V lost 4 bases, J lost 0 bases, and 3 bases stayed unmatched. The CDR3 has 17 amino acids. Germline CDR1 is MNHEY and CDR2 is SMNVEV (reference sequence). The CDR3 protein is CASSWSGGASGANVLTF. CDR3 DNA: TGTGCCAGCAGTTGGAGCGGGGGGGCCTCTGGGGCCAACGTCCTGACTTTC.

This clonotype was recorded at least ten times. The chain is built from TRBV11-2 and TRBJ2-3; TRBD2 is a possible D gene (6 bases). With 3 bases removed from V and 0 bases from J, the gap between germline ends came to 13 bases. The CDR3 has 16 amino acids. Germline-derived CDR1 and CDR2 are SGHAT and FQNNGV. CDR3 nucleotides: TGTGCCAGCAGCTTGGGTGAGGCGGGGAGCACAGATACGCAGTATTTT. This codes for CASSLGEAGSTDTQYF.

The J gene is TRBJ1-3, the V gene TRBV28, with a possible D match to TRBD1 (6 bases). V lost 4 bases to trimming and J lost 7 bases, with 20 bases between them. The CDR3 is 16 amino acids. Per the germline V gene, CDR1 is MDHEN and CDR2 is SYDVKM. The CDR3 loop reads CASSSGVRRGENTIYF. The CDR3 nucleotides read TGTGCCAGCAGTTCTGGTGTCAGGAGGGGGGAGAACACCATATATTTT.

This clonotype was observed many times. The chain recombines TRBV12-3 or TRBV12-4 with TRBJ2-5, with 9 bases that match TRBD2. CDR3 length: 13 residues. V dropped 9 bases and J dropped 5; count of bases not matched to a gene: 7. This CDR3 is CASSGGLPETQYF. The DNA for the CDR3 is TGTGCCAGTAGCGGGGGTTTACCGGAGACCCAGTACTTC.

The chain employs TRBV20-1 and TRBJ2-2; tentatively, D is TRBD1 or TRBD2 (6 bases each). The CDR3 sequence is 15 residues long. Trimming took 0 bases from V and 6 from J, leaving 14 bases between them. CDR1 and CDR2 from the germline V gene are DFQATT and SNEGSKA (reference sequence). The CDR3 region is CSARDARGPPGELFF. DNA of the CDR3: TGCAGTGCTAGAGATGCACGGGGGCCCCCCGGGGAGCTGTTTTTT.

This clonotype has more than one count but fewer than ten. The chain carries TRBV12-3 or TRBV12-4 and TRBJ2-2; 7 bases map to TRBD2. This CDR3 is 15 amino acids long. The junction had 3 bases not matched to a gene; V was cut back by 3 bases and J by 2 bases. The DNA of the CDR3 is TGTGCCAGCAGTTTGGGGACTATAAACACCGGGGAGCTGTTTTTT. Translating it yields CASSLGTINTGELFF.

V usage is TRBV12-3 or TRBV12-4 and J usage is TRBJ1-2, with D perhaps TRBD1 (5 bases). The CDR3 loop spans 12 amino acids. The V gene lost 10 bases and the J gene lost 5 bases, with 14 bases spanning the gap. CDR3 sequence reads: CATPSGGYGYTF. Here the CDR3 DNA reads TGTGCCACCCCTTCGGGGGGGTATGGCTACACCTTC.

This clonotype was counted ten times or more. This chain uses TRBV24-1 with TRBJ1-5; no clear D gene. CDR3 size: 13 residues. The V gene's germline CDR1 is KGHDR and CDR2 SFDVKD. V lost 5 bases and J 0 bases, leaving 4 bases between the germline ends. CDR3 in DNA: TGTGCCACCAGTGGAGCTAGCAATCAGCCCCAGCATTTT. The encoded protein is CATSGASNQPQHF.

This clonotype was found many times. The rearrangement links TRBV18 to TRBJ1-1; D gene uncertain. Trimming pared 4 bases from V and 1 base from J, leaving 10 bases between. The CDR3 length is 14 residues. CDR1 KGHSH and CDR2 LQKENI come from the germline V gene. In nucleotides, the CDR3 is TGTGCCAGCTCACAGTTGGGGAGGAACACTGAAGCTTTCTTT. Translation: CASSQLGRNTEAFF.